This T cell receptor beta chain originates from a study of blood T cell repertoires in COVID-19. Turning to the study itself: Samples came from the United States, Italy and Spain, spanning acute and convalescent COVID-19. From T cells, B-cell-depleted T cells, or PBMCs came the material, which was cDNA or gDNA.

The CDR3 contains 15 residues. Germline V gives CDR1 SGDLS, CDR2 YYNGEE. With 4 bases removed from V and 2 bases from J, the gap between germline ends came to 13 bases. Per the study methods: Reference gene primer amplification in the assay estimated nucleated cell counts. Profiling relied on immunoSEQ multiplex PCR, and the TCRdb table lists in-frame clones only, not all of them. V and J calls and clone size are as listed in that table; D and trimming were resolved from the DNA. The sample has some 140,000 clones, about 86% seen once. J is TRBJ1-5 and V is TRBV9; possibly TRBD1 for D (6 bases). The origin of this receptor is a woman aged 55-75 years with acute or convalescent COVID-19. Source material: peripheral blood. The CDR3 DNA is TGTGCCAGCAGCTCAGGGGTCTATGGCAATCAGCCCCAGCATTTT. Amino acids: CASSSGVYGNQPQHF.